Below are 30 T cell receptor beta chains sequenced from a single sample in a study of shared clonotypes between healthy human individuals. Generated by immunoSEQ multiplex PCR, the TCRdb table keeps only in-frame clones and is missing some. The table shows 2 million to 2.5 million clones, with 85% to 95% occurring only once. Sequencing was carried out using naive CD4+ T cells from PBMCs. The subset is: CD45RA+ positively selected. The source of these receptors is a young man in good health. Some clones in this sample may be carry-over from other donors' samples.

V and J are TRBV10-1 and TRBJ2-5; the D gene is possibly TRBD1 (6 bases). The length of the CDR3 is 12 residues. The germline V gene has CDR1 WNHNN and CDR2 SYGVQD (reference sequence). V dropped 9 bases and J dropped 3 bases, with 11 bases sitting between them. The CDR3 DNA sequence: TGCGCCAGTCCGGACAGAAAAGAGACCCAGTACTTC. This codes for CASPDRKETQYF.

The chain couples TRBV10-3 to TRBJ1-2, with D unresolved. CDR3 size: 13 residues. Deletions cut 6 bases from V and 2 bases from J, with 10 bases between. Germline V CDR1 and CDR2: ENHRY, SYGVKD. This chain's CDR3 is CAISPRVNYGYTF. In DNA, the CDR3 is TGTGCCATCAGCCCGCGCGTCAACTATGGCTACACCTTC.

V is TRBV29-1 and J is TRBJ2-3; no definite D call. The CDR3 covers 12 residues. The ends were cut back, 1 base at V and 7 bases at J, with 9 bases in the middle. Germline V gives CDR1 SQVTM, CDR2 ANQGSEA. The CDR3 protein is CSVEALENTQYF. The CDR3 nucleotides read TGCAGCGTTGAAGCTCTGGAAAATACGCAGTATTTT.

This chain connects TRBV5-1 to TRBJ2-7; D remains unclear. With 5 bases removed from V and 2 bases from J, the gap between germline ends came to 14 bases. CDR3 length: 14 amino acids. Germline CDR1 reads SGHRS; CDR2 reads YFSETQ. The CDR3 DNA sequence: TGCGCCAGCAGTTTTGCGGAACCAACCTACGAGCAGTACTTC. Its protein is CASSFAEPTYEQYF.

This clone was recorded only once. This CDR3 reads CASSLSFQGREKLFF. In DNA form, the CDR3 reads TGTGCCAGCAGTTTATCGTTCCAAGGGCGGGAAAAACTGTTTTTT. The V gene is TRBV27, the J gene TRBJ1-4; D is ambiguous. Germline-derived CDR1 and CDR2 are MNHEY and SMNVEV (reference sequence). Trimming removed 0 bases at V and 8 bases at J, with 13 bases between. The CDR3 spans 15 residues.

CDR3 nucleotides: TGTGCTAGTGGTGCCGGGACAGCAAACACTGAAGCTTTCTTT. Protein product: CASGAGTANTEAFF. The J gene is TRBJ1-1, the V gene TRBV12-5, with 7 bases that match TRBD1. Germline lookup yields CDR1 LGHNT and CDR2 FRNRAP. V gave up 5 bases and J gave up 2 bases; unmatched junction bases: 5. There are 14 residues in the CDR3.

The chain links TRBV30 to TRBJ1-6; no clear D. The CDR3 loop spans 16 amino acids. V was cut by 1 base and J by 10 bases, with 20 bases left in between. Germline values: CDR1 GTSNPN, CDR2 SVGIG (reference sequence). CDR3 sequence (DNA): TGTGCCTGGAGTGGAACAGCCGCGCCAGGAGAGTCACCCCTCCACTTT. Its protein is CAWSGTAAPGESPLHF.

The chain employs TRBV4-1 and TRBJ2-7; perhaps TRBD2 as D (6 bases). V was trimmed by 4 bases and J by 2 bases, leaving 15 bases between them. There are 15 residues in the CDR3. Germline CDR1 is MGHRA and CDR2 is YSYEKL. The CDR3 loop reads CASSLSGPSPYEQYF. The CDR3 DNA sequence: TGCGCCAGCAGCCTGAGCGGGCCTTCCCCCTACGAGCAGTACTTC.

The CDR3 spells CAWSRGDVGTDTQYF. The CDR3 nucleotides read TGTGCCTGGAGTCGGGGGGACGTCGGCACAGATACGCAGTATTTT. The chain carries TRBV30 and TRBJ2-3, with 7 bases aligning to TRBD2. Germline-derived CDR1 and CDR2 are GTSNPN and SVGIG (reference sequence). The CDR3 consists of 15 residues. V lost 2 bases to trimming and J lost 1 base; unmatched junction nucleotides: 6.

This clone has just one count. The chain's CDR3 is CASSQGRAGVGEQFF. The CDR3 bases are TGTGCCAGCAGCCAAGGGAGAGCGGGAGTTGGTGAGCAGTTCTTC. V usage is TRBV7-2 and J usage is TRBJ2-1; 8 bases fit TRBD2. There are 15 residues in the CDR3. Trimming removed 5 bases from V and 9 bases from J; junction bases left unmatched: 12. In germline, CDR1 is SGHTA, CDR2 FQGNSA.

The chain is built from TRBV30 and TRBJ2-1; no definite D call. There are 12 residues in the CDR3. V was cut by 0 bases and J by 15 bases, with 15 bases left in between. Germline lookup yields CDR1 GTSNPN and CDR2 SVGIG (reference sequence). In nucleotides, the CDR3 is TGTGCCTGGAGTGTTGGTATAGTGTCTTTGTTCTTC. As protein: CAWSVGIVSLFF.

The V call is TRBV28, the J call TRBJ2-2, with 7 bases matching TRBD1. CDR3 length equals 15 residues. CDR1 is MDHEN and CDR2 is SYDVKM in the germline V gene. V lost 2 bases to trimming and J lost 3 bases; unmatched junction nucleotides: 3. This CDR3 is CASSLRGRDTGELFF. The CDR3 DNA reads as TGTGCCAGCAGTTTAAGGGGGCGGGACACCGGGGAGCTGTTTTTT.

V usage is TRBV6-5 and J usage is TRBJ2-7; 7 nucleotides match TRBD1. Germline V gene data show CDR1 as MNHEY and CDR2 as SVGAGI. This CDR3 is 13 amino acids long. V trimming: 6 bases; J trimming: 3 bases; junction bases outside the gene matches: 5. The CDR3 DNA reads as TGTGCCAGCAGCACCAGGGACAGCTACGAGCAGTACTTC. It translates to CASSTRDSYEQYF.

This clone was found once. V usage is TRBV5-4 and J usage is TRBJ2-5; D might be TRBD2 (6 bases). This CDR3 region has 16 residues. The ends were cut back, 0 bases at V and 3 bases at J, with 15 bases in the middle. Germline CDR1 SGHNT, CDR2 YYREEE (reference sequence). The CDR3 sequence is CASSLEFGTGEETQYF. The CDR3 nucleotides are TGTGCCAGCAGCTTGGAATTCGGGACTGGAGAAGAGACCCAGTACTTC.

About this clone itself: The same CDR3 also results from other DNA sequences found in this sample. V usage is TRBV11-3 and J usage is TRBJ2-2, with a possible D match to TRBD1 (6 bases). Per the germline V gene, CDR1 is SGHNT and CDR2 is YENEEA. This CDR3 contains 14 residues. Trimming pared 5 bases from V and 2 bases from J, leaving 9 bases between. The CDR3 spells CASSKGQNTGELFF. The CDR3 DNA reads as TGTGCCAGCAGCAAGGGACAAAACACCGGGGAGCTGTTTTTT.

The chain is built from TRBV25-1 and TRBJ1-4, with D uncertain. Trimming shortened V by 1 base and J by 5 bases, and 11 bases separated the two germline ends. CDR3 size: 15 residues. The V gene's germline CDR1 is MGHDK and CDR2 SYGVNS. The CDR3 region is CASSEFKDRNEKLFF. The CDR3 DNA reads TGTGCCAGCAGTGAATTTAAGGACCGAAATGAAAAACTGTTTTTT.

The V call is TRBV5-4, the J call TRBJ2-7, with 10 bases identical to TRBD1. Germline CDR1 is SGHNT and CDR2 is YYREEE (reference sequence). CDR3 length equals 16 residues. V dropped 4 bases and J dropped 6; count of bases not matched to a gene: 13. The CDR3 spells CASSRGRGQGLSEQYF. As DNA, the CDR3 is TGTGCCAGCAGCAGGGGGCGGGGACAGGGGTTAAGCGAGCAGTACTTC.

The V call is TRBV6-1, the J call TRBJ2-1; TRBD2 agrees at 12 bases. The CDR3 totals 18 residues. The V gene's germline CDR1 is MNHNS and CDR2 SASEGT. Trimming at V came to 1 base and at J to 2 bases, leaving 6 bases not matched to a gene. CDR3 sequence: CASSEEPRLAGAYNEQFF. CDR3 nucleotides: TGTGCCAGCAGTGAAGAGCCCAGACTAGCGGGAGCCTACAATGAGCAGTTCTTC.

The J gene is TRBJ1-1, the V gene TRBV19, with unresolved D. Germline V CDR1 and CDR2: LNHDA, SQIVND (reference sequence). Trimming took off 8 bases at V and 2 bases at J, with 9 bases between the two ends. CDR3 length: 12 amino acids. CDR3 bases: TGTGCCAGTGGGAAGGGAAACACTGAAGCTTTCTTT. This translates into CASGKGNTEAFF.

V is TRBV10-3 and J is TRBJ2-2; possibly TRBD1 for D (6 bases). Trimming stripped 6 bases from V and 6 bases from J, with 14 bases between. Germline V gives CDR1 ENHRY, CDR2 SYGVKD. This CDR3 region has 14 residues. CDR3 region: CAIREIQGPGELFF. The CDR3 DNA reads TGTGCCATCAGGGAGATACAGGGTCCCGGGGAGCTGTTTTTT.

As to this clone: The same CDR3 can be traced to other DNA sequences in this sample. The chain has TRBV7-9 and TRBJ1-3; no firm D call. CDR3 size: 14 residues. Germline CDR1 reads SEHNR; CDR2 reads FQNEAQ (reference sequence). With 1 base removed from V and 0 bases from J, the gap between germline ends came to 4 bases. The DNA of the CDR3 is TGTGCCAGCAGCTTAGGGAGCTCTGGAAACACCATATATTTT. Its translation: CASSLGSSGNTIYF.

The V and J genes are TRBV5-4 and TRBJ1-1; no clear D. The CDR3 is 14 residues long. Trimming took off 4 bases at V and 2 bases at J, with 12 bases between the two ends. The germline V gene has CDR1 SGHNT and CDR2 YYREEE (reference sequence). The CDR3 region is CASSPGISNTEAFF. In nucleotides, the CDR3 is TGTGCCAGCAGCCCGGGAATCAGTAACACTGAAGCTTTCTTT.

The chain uses TRBV28 and TRBJ2-7; no definite D call. The CDR3 totals 11 residues. The germline V and J ends were trimmed by 5 bases and 12 bases, with 14 bases remaining between them. CDR1 is MDHEN and CDR2 is SYDVKM in the germline V gene. The DNA for the CDR3 is TGTGCCAGCAGTGATACCGTCGGCTGGTACTTC. It yields the protein CASSDTVGWYF. Full variable domain (remainder filled in from reference TRBV28 and TRBJ2-7): DVKVTQSSRYLVKRTGEKVFLECVQDMDHENMFWYRQDPGLGLRLIYFSYDVKMKEKGDIPEGYSVSREKKERFSLILESASTNQTSMYLCASSDTVGWYFGPGTRLTVT.

The V call is TRBV6-5, the J call TRBJ2-1; perhaps TRBD1 as D (6 bases). V lost 6 bases, J lost 7 bases, and 13 bases lay in between. Germline CDR1 is MNHEY and CDR2 is SVGAGI. The CDR3 covers 13 residues. CDR3 region: CASSPRGRNEQFF. DNA for the CDR3: TGTGCCAGCAGCCCAAGGGGGAGAAATGAGCAGTTCTTC.

The chain carries TRBV19 and TRBJ2-5; D possibly corresponds to TRBD1 (5 bases). Germline V gives CDR1 LNHDA, CDR2 SQIVND (reference sequence). This CDR3 spans 13 amino acids. Trimming stripped 1 base from V and 3 bases from J, with 6 bases between. CDR3 DNA sequence: TGTGCCAGTAGTATAGTGGACAAAGAGACCCAGTACTTC. Translated, it gives CASSIVDKETQYF.

This clone was detected once. The V and J genes are TRBV6-5 and TRBJ2-3, with 7 bases identical to TRBD1. Germline V CDR1 and CDR2: MNHEY, SVGAGI. This CDR3 spans 15 amino acids. V shed 5 bases, J shed 2 bases, and the junction held 7 bases outside the gene matches. The CDR3 spells CASSPLDRDTDTQYF. The CDR3 DNA reads as TGTGCCAGCAGTCCGCTCGACAGGGACACAGATACGCAGTATTTT.

The CDR3 loop reads CASSSPISYEQYF. CDR3 in DNA: TGTGCCAGCAGTTCCCCCATCTCCTACGAGCAGTACTTC. The rearrangement joins TRBV27 to TRBJ2-7; D is unclear. CDR3 size: 13 residues. Deletions cut 4 bases from V and 0 bases from J, with 7 bases between. Per the germline V gene, CDR1 is MNHEY and CDR2 is SMNVEV (reference sequence).

CDR3 loop: CAADSGTTSYNEQFF. The CDR3 DNA is TGTGCCGCTGACTCCGGGACTACTTCTTACAATGAGCAGTTCTTC. V and J are TRBV28 and TRBJ2-1; 7 bases map to TRBD2. The ends lost 11 bases at V and 4 bases at J; junction bases unmatched: 14. Germline CDR1 is MDHEN and CDR2 is SYDVKM. This CDR3 is built from 15 residues.

This chain joins TRBV27 and TRBJ2-5; TRBD2 aligns across 12 bases. This CDR3 region has 17 residues. J was trimmed by 5 bases and V by 5 bases; bases with no gene match: 12. CDR1 MNHEY and CDR2 SMNVEV come from the germline V gene (reference sequence). CDR3 amino acids: CASSPGRLAGVRETQYF. DNA for the CDR3: TGTGCCAGCAGTCCGGGCCGACTAGCGGGAGTTCGGGAGACCCAGTACTTC.

This chain uses TRBV11-2 with TRBJ2-5; 7 nucleotides align to TRBD1. The V gene end was trimmed by 1 base and the J gene end by 4 bases; junction bases not matched to a gene: 6. Germline-derived CDR1 and CDR2 are SGHAT and FQNNGV. CDR3 size: 15 residues. The CDR3 DNA is TGTGCCAGCAGCTTAGTCGTAACAGGGGCAGAGACCCAGTACTTC. Residues: CASSLVVTGAETQYF.